This T cell receptor beta chain was recovered during a study of tumor-infiltrating lymphocytes in primary liver carcinoma. The investigators made TCR beta cDNA from around 540 ng total RNA, using a constant-region primer. Library construction for TCR beta comprised three nested multiplex PCR rounds performed with slightly modified ARM-PCR. Each of the first two PCR rounds ran approximately 11 cycles with TRBV1-TRBV30 forward and C-beta reverse primers. TCRdb reprocessed the multiplex PCR reads via MiXCR and lists one record per CDR3 protein. The data show around 100,000 distinct CDR3 sequences, with approximately 70% seen just once and around 12% held by the top ten. As regards this clonotype: This CDR3 is missing its conserved last phenylalanine or tryptophan, likely due to a read error.

Co-extraction of both nucleic acids (RNA and DNA) used about 18-31 mg of unsorted bulk tissue. V shed 5 bases, J shed 1 base, and the junction held 6 bases outside the gene matches. Germline V gene sequence: CDR1 SQVTM, CDR2 ANQGSEA. The CDR3 length is 15 residues. The clonotype originates from an older woman with primary liver carcinoma and hepatitis B virus infection. Input material: liver tumor tissue from sampling region 2. The subset was: tumor region T2, inferior pole. This sequence joins TRBV29-1 and TRBJ2-7; the match to TRBD2 covers 12 bases. The CDR3 nucleotides are TGCAGCGTTAAGCCGACTAGCGGGAGTTCCTACGAGCAGTACACC. Protein sequence: CSVKPTSGSSYEQYT.